This T cell receptor beta chain derives from a study of technical replicates of blood from several donors. Sequencing was performed with immunoSEQ multiplex PCR; in TCRdb, only in-frame clones are kept and a portion is missing. The repertoire holds fewer than 100,000 clones, with more than 90% as singletons. Germline V gives CDR1 SGHRS, CDR2 YFSETQ. The V gene lost 0 bases and the J gene lost 3 bases, with 9 bases spanning the gap. The CDR3 is made up of 14 amino acids. The TCR sequence derives from a human donor in good health. The chain is built from TRBV5-1 and TRBJ1-1, with D possibly TRBD1 on 6 matching bases. Sequenced input: T cells isolated from PBMCs. Here the CDR3 reads CASSLGGLDTEAFF. The CDR3 DNA reads TGCGCCAGCAGCTTGGGGGGGCTGGACACTGAAGCTTTCTTT.